The 8 T cell receptor beta chains presented below share a single source sample, sequenced in a study of T cells expressing NK-cell markers. TCRdb reworked the 5' RACE reads into one entry per CDR3 protein, no DNA. The sample is made up of a few hundred thousand distinct CDR3 sequences, and the top ten hold 3% to 4.5% of it. Material for sequencing was blood T cells: a sorted CD56 or NKG2C T cell subset, CD4+ or CD8+ T cells, or bulk PBMC T cells (not recorded which). The source of these receptors is a man aged 18 to 29 in good health.

The chain combines TRBV11-2 with TRBJ2-1. There are 16 residues in the CDR3. CDR1 is SGHAT and CDR2 is FQNNGV in the germline V gene. This CDR3 is CASSLVAGDSYNEQFF.

The chain links TRBV7-9 to TRBJ2-5; TCRdb's D call of TRBD1 is untestable without DNA. CDR1 is SEHNR, CDR2 FQNEAQ, per germline (reference sequence). This CDR3 contains 14 residues. CDR3 protein: CASSSRTDEETQYF.

This CDR3 is CASKRVGGPNEQFF. V gene TRBV6-1 combines with J gene TRBJ2-1; TCRdb reports TRBD2, a call that lacks DNA to check it against. This CDR3 has 14 residues. CDR1 and CDR2 (germline): MNHNS, SASEGT.

This chain joins TRBV20-1 and TRBJ2-7; absent DNA, TCRdb's TRBD2 call cannot be checked. The germline V gene has CDR1 DFQATT and CDR2 SNEGSKA (reference sequence). This CDR3 region has 14 residues. The CDR3 loop is CSAPLAGGPDEQYF.

V usage is TRBV30 and J usage is TRBJ2-3; TCRdb calls TRBD2, which cannot be checked without DNA. The CDR3 is made up of 15 amino acids. Germline V lookup: CDR1 GTSNPN, CDR2 SVGIG (reference sequence). The CDR3 sequence is CAWSPLAGGTDTQYF.

The J gene is TRBJ2-5, the V gene TRBV6-2 or TRBV6-3; TCRdb's D call, TRBD1, is unchecked because there is no DNA. The length of the CDR3 is 14 residues. Looked up from germline, CDR1 is MNHEY and CDR2 is SVGEGT. CDR3 sequence: CASTSGQVVETQYF.

The chain joins TRBV6-4 to TRBJ1-1; the TCRdb D gene call, TRBD1, has no DNA to confirm it. CDR3 length: 16 amino acids. Germline values: CDR1 MRHNA, CDR2 SNTAGT. CDR3 loop: CASSDSRTGRDTEAFF.

The V and J genes are TRBV2 and TRBJ2-1. Germline V lookup: CDR1 SNHLY, CDR2 FYNNEI. The CDR3 contains 16 residues. CDR3 residues: CASGDSGMSSYNEQFF.